These 29 T cell receptor beta chains were sequenced from one sample in a study of T cells in Graves' hyperthyroidism and ophthalmopathy. RNA transcripts yielded amplified TCR beta CDR3 regions. The primer set for the first-round RT-PCR of the TCR CDR3 was HTBI. TCRdb itself ran the multiplex PCR reads through MiXCR, one entry per CDR3 protein. Found here are around 660,000 distinct CDR3 sequences, 40% to 55% of them singletons; the top ten hold under 8%. Sequenced: peripheral blood or thyroid tissue (not recorded which). The receptors stem from an adult man with Graves' disease, either hyperthyroidism or ophthalmopathy (not recorded which).

This clonotype has a handful of counts. V is TRBV7-9 and J is TRBJ1-1; D gene unclear. Germline V CDR1 and CDR2: SEHNR, FQNEAQ (reference sequence). The CDR3 consists of 14 residues. Deletions cut 2 bases from V and 0 bases from J, with 7 bases between. CDR3 region: CASSLNLVNTEAFF. The CDR3 coding sequence is TGTGCCAGCAGCTTAAATTTAGTGAACACTGAAGCTTTCTTT.

Many counts were recorded for this clonotype. The chain has TRBV28 and TRBJ1-1; 8 bases fit TRBD1. The V gene end was trimmed by 4 bases and the J gene end by 5 bases; junction bases not matched to a gene: 3. The germline V gene has CDR1 MDHEN and CDR2 SYDVKM. The CDR3 is 13 amino acids. The CDR3 sequence is CASSSGDRTEAFF. The CDR3 DNA sequence: TGTGCCAGCAGTTCTGGGGACAGGACTGAAGCTTTCTTT.

This rearrangement joins TRBV29-1 to TRBJ2-7, with D perhaps matching TRBD2 (5 bases). V was pared by 8 bases and J by 2 bases, with 10 bases between. The CDR3 spans 11 residues. Germline V gives CDR1 SQVTM, CDR2 ANQGSEA. The CDR3 here is CSWERTYEQYF. The CDR3 DNA sequence: TGCAGCTGGGAGCGAACCTACGAGCAGTACTTC.

The chain carries TRBV12-3 or TRBV12-4 and TRBJ2-5; D may match TRBD1 or TRBD2 (5 bases each). The CDR3 has 15 amino acids. The V and J ends lost 6 bases and 3 bases respectively, with 17 bases between them. The CDR3 reads CASSRTGRGEETQYF. The CDR3 nucleotides are TGTGCCAGCAGCCGGACGGGGAGAGGGGAAGAGACCCAGTACTTC.

Many counts were recorded for this clonotype. V and J are TRBV15 and TRBJ2-2; D ambiguous. The CDR3 has 13 residues. Germline V lookup: CDR1 LNHNV, CDR2 YYDKDF (reference sequence). The V end was cut by 0 bases, the J end by 6 bases, with 5 bases between. In DNA, the CDR3 is TGTGCCACCAGCAGAGATGGGTCCGGGGAGCTGTTTTTT. As protein: CATSRDGSGELFF. The variable domain in full, with the rest retrieved from reference TRBV15 and TRBJ2-2, is DAMVIQNPRYQVTQFGKPVTLSCSQTLNHNVMYWYQQKSSQAPKLLFHYYDKDFNNEADTPDNFQSRRPNTSFCFLDIRSPGLGDTAMYLCATSRDGSGELFFGEGSRLTVL.

This clonotype was recorded at least ten times. The chain carries TRBV10-1 and TRBJ1-6, with a tentative D call TRBD1 (6 bases). CDR1 and CDR2 (germline): WNHNN, SYGVQD (reference sequence). V lost 9 bases and J 5 bases, leaving 14 bases between the germline ends. There are 14 residues in the CDR3. The CDR3 DNA reads as TGCGCCAGTAGAGGAGGGGGAGATAATTCACCCCTCCACTTT. Amino acids: CASRGGGDNSPLHF.

This clonotype was seen only a few times. The gene calls are TRBV7-9 and TRBJ1-1; D might be TRBD1 (6 bases). The CDR3 sequence is 14 residues long. Germline CDR1 is SEHNR and CDR2 is FQNEAQ (reference sequence). Trimming took 1 base from V and 7 from J, leaving 13 bases between them. The CDR3 DNA reads as TGTGCCAGCAGCTTAGTAAAGGGGGTAGTTGAAGCTTTCTTT. Translated: CASSLVKGVVEAFF. The full variable domain, in which reference TRBV7-9 and TRBJ1-1 provide the parts outside the CDR3, is DTGVSQNPRHKITKRGQNVTFRCDPISEHNRLYWYRQTLGQGPEFLTYFQNEAQLEKSRLLSDRFSAERPKGSFSTLEIQRTEQGDSAMYLCASSLVKGVVEAFFGQGTRLTVV.

Remarks on this clonotype: No conserved phenylalanine or tryptophan is present at the end of the CDR3, so a read error is the likely explanation. J is TRBJ1-1 and V is TRBV29-1; the D gene is possibly TRBD1 (6 bases). CDR1 and CDR2 from the germline V gene are SQVTM and ANQGSEA. The V gene lost 5 bases and the J gene lost 4 bases, with 14 bases spanning the gap. The CDR3 spans 13 residues. This CDR3 is CSVSRQAGTEAFL. The CDR3 DNA follows: TGCAGCGTTTCCCGACAGGCTGGCACTGAAGCTTTCCTT.

The chain recombines TRBV7-9 with TRBJ2-3, with unresolved D. V lost 5 bases, J lost 5 bases, and 14 bases lay in between. The CDR3 totals 14 residues. Germline V gene lookup returns CDR1 SEHNR and CDR2 FQNEAQ (reference sequence). CDR3 DNA: TGTGCCAGCAGCCTCTATGTTGGCGTAGATACGCAGTATTTT. This sequence encodes CASSLYVGVDTQYF.

This clonotype appeared many times. The rearrangement uses TRBV5-1 and TRBJ1-2, with a tentative D call TRBD1 (5 bases). V lost 2 bases and J 6 bases, leaving 11 bases between the germline ends. The germline V gene encodes CDR1 SGHRS and CDR2 YFSETQ. The CDR3 extends over 13 amino acids. CDR3 loop: CASSFGGGNGYTF. The CDR3 DNA is TGCGCCAGCAGCTTTGGGGGAGGCAATGGCTACACCTTC.

A single count supports this clonotype. One junction end does not reproduce the germline sequence, and a read error may be involved. The chain is built from TRBV2 and TRBJ1-1, with TRBD1 matching 8 bases. Germline assignment: CDR1 SNHLY and CDR2 FYNNEI. The CDR3 sequence is 14 residues long. This CDR3 reads CATRGQVGSTKAFF. In DNA, the CDR3 is TGTGCCACCCGGGGACAGGTCGGAAGCACTAAAGCTTTCTTT.

This clonotype came up many times. This rearrangement joins TRBV10-3 to TRBJ1-4; the match to TRBD1 covers 8 bases. In germline, CDR1 is ENHRY, CDR2 SYGVKD. After removal of 3 bases from V and 7 bases from J, the junction contained 7 bases not matched to a gene. This CDR3 contains 15 residues. The CDR3 protein is CAISDPGQGGEKLFF. The CDR3 DNA reads as TGTGCCATCAGTGATCCCGGACAGGGAGGTGAAAAACTGTTTTTT.

About this clonotype: A much larger clone sits a single nucleotide away, making a read error possible. The rearrangement links TRBV29-1 to TRBJ1-2, with D perhaps TRBD1 (6 bases). Germline V gives CDR1 SQVTM, CDR2 ANQGSEA. V lost 4 bases to trimming and J lost 2 bases, with 11 bases between them. The CDR3 spans 13 residues. CDR3 amino acids: CSVGGALNYGYTF. CDR3 DNA: TGCAGCGTTGGGGGGGCGTTAAACTATGGCTACACCTTC.

This clonotype came up many times. The genes are TRBV7-9 and TRBJ1-1; TRBD1 matches 8 bases. V shed 5 bases and J 3 bases; nucleotides not matched to a gene: 2. This CDR3 has 13 residues. Germline CDR1 and CDR2: SEHNR and FQNEAQ (reference sequence). This CDR3 reads CASSPQGDTEAFF. The CDR3 region has the DNA TGTGCCAGCAGCCCACAGGGGGACACTGAAGCTTTCTTT.

This clonotype was counted a single time. This likely comes from a read error, as the CDR3 has no conserved phenylalanine or tryptophan at its end. The chain uses TRBV29-1 and TRBJ1-1; TRBD1 aligns across 7 bases. With V trimmed by 5 bases and J by 4 bases, 7 bases remained unmatched. CDR1 is SQVTM, CDR2 ANQGSEA, per germline. The CDR3 has 13 residues. Here the CDR3 reads CSVSKSGGTEAFL. Here the CDR3 DNA reads TGCAGCGTTTCTAAGTCAGGGGGCACTGAAGCTTTCCTT.

This chain connects TRBV2 to TRBJ1-4; 7 bases fit TRBD1. The germline V gene has CDR1 SNHLY and CDR2 FYNNEI. The CDR3 has 16 residues. Unmatched junction bases numbered 5, after V lost 2 bases and J lost 2 bases. CDR3 sequence: CASSERRGVTNEKLFF. The CDR3 coding sequence is TGTGCCAGCAGTGAACGCAGGGGGGTGACTAATGAAAAACTGTTTTTT. The entire variable domain, with the rest obtained from reference TRBV2 and TRBJ1-4, is as follows: EPEVTQTPSHQVTQMGQEVILRCVPISNHLYFYWYRQILGQKVEFLVSFYNNEISEKSEIFDDQFSVERPDGSNFTLKIRSTKLEDSAMYFCASSERRGVTNEKLFFGSGTQLSVL.

The chain uses TRBV10-2 and TRBJ2-7; 10 bases align to TRBD1. V shed 2 bases, J shed 3 bases, and the junction held 7 bases outside the gene matches. The CDR3 is made up of 16 amino acids. Germline CDR1 reads WSHSY; CDR2 reads SAAADI. The CDR3 DNA reads TGCGCCAGCAGTGAGAGCGTTGGACAGGGGGGCTACGAGCAGTACTTC. As protein: CASSESVGQGGYEQYF.

The CDR3 DNA sequence: TGTGCCAGCACATCGGGGGATAGCAATCAGCCCCAGCATTTT. Translating it yields CASTSGDSNQPQHF. The rearrangement joins TRBV2 to TRBJ1-5, with D possibly matching TRBD1 (5 bases). Trimming stripped 7 bases from V and 0 bases from J, with 10 bases between. The CDR3 totals 14 residues. Germline V gene sequence: CDR1 SNHLY, CDR2 FYNNEI.

The chain has TRBV13 and TRBJ1-3, with TRBD1 as a possible D gene (6 bases). CDR1 is PRHDT and CDR2 is FYEKMQ in the germline V gene (reference sequence). The CDR3 extends over 15 amino acids. Trimming removed 3 bases from V and 1 base from J, with 10 bases in between. DNA of the CDR3: TGTGCCAGCAGCTTCTACACAGGGTCTGGAAACACCATATATTTT. Its translation is CASSFYTGSGNTIYF.

The V call is TRBV12-3 or TRBV12-4, the J call TRBJ1-3; D might be TRBD1 (6 bases). The CDR3 totals 17 residues. V dropped 2 bases and J dropped 0 bases, with 14 bases sitting between them. The CDR3 nucleotides are TGTGCCAGCAGTTTATCCGACAGGTTCTACTCTGGAAACACCATATATTTT. Its protein is CASSLSDRFYSGNTIYF.

This sequence joins TRBV14 and TRBJ1-1; the D gene is possibly TRBD1 (6 bases). With 1 base removed from V and 1 base from J, the gap between germline ends came to 13 bases. Germline-derived CDR1 and CDR2 are SGHDN and FVKESK. This CDR3 comprises 16 residues. CDR3 residues: CASSQGQGRSNTEAFF. The CDR3 bases are TGTGCCAGCAGCCAAGGGCAGGGGCGGTCGAACACTGAAGCTTTCTTT.

This clonotype was seen repeatedly, ten times or more. This chain joins TRBV27 and TRBJ1-6; no clear D. The CDR3 spans 12 residues. The V end lost 6 bases, the J end lost 7 bases, and 7 bases lay between the germline ends. Germline loops: CDR1 MNHEY, CDR2 SMNVEV (reference sequence). The CDR3 spells CASRTANSPLHF. DNA of the CDR3: TGTGCCAGCAGGACCGCCAATTCACCCCTCCACTTT.

The chain uses TRBV6-5 and TRBJ1-2; D unresolved. Germline V gene data show CDR1 as MNHEY and CDR2 as SVGAGI. The CDR3 covers 12 residues. V lost 0 bases to trimming and J lost 8 bases, with 7 bases between them. CDR3 in DNA: TGTGCCAGCAGTTACTCGCAAGGCGGCTACACCTTC. Translation: CASSYSQGGYTF.

This clonotype was observed at least ten times. V is TRBV24-1 and J is TRBJ2-5, with D possibly being TRBD2 (6 bases). V was cut by 7 bases and J by 4 bases, with 15 bases left in between. CDR1 and CDR2 from the germline V gene are KGHDR and SFDVKD. The CDR3 is made up of 14 amino acids. The CDR3 reads CATSAQLGGETQYF. The CDR3 DNA is TGTGCCACCAGCGCCCAACTGGGGGGAGAGACCCAGTACTTC.

The chain recombines TRBV2 with TRBJ1-5; D not certain. The germline CDR1 and CDR2 sequences are SNHLY and FYNNEI. The CDR3 is made up of 16 amino acids. The ends were cut back, 6 bases at V and 10 bases at J, with 25 bases in the middle. The CDR3 sequence is CASSQRPGLEGLPQHF. CDR3 DNA sequence: TGTGCCAGCAGCCAACGCCCGGGCCTTGAGGGTCTCCCCCAGCATTTT.

This clonotype was seen more than once but under ten times. The chain uses TRBV7-2 and TRBJ2-2; TRBD2 matches at 7 bases. V dropped 2 bases and J dropped 4; count of bases not matched to a gene: 4. The CDR3 has 15 amino acids. Germline CDR1 reads SGHTA; CDR2 reads FQGNSA. The CDR3 sequence is CASSLRTRPTGELFF. Here the CDR3 DNA reads TGTGCCAGCAGCTTACGGACTAGGCCCACCGGGGAGCTGTTTTTT.

The CDR3 reads CASSTQTGSSNQPQHF. The CDR3 bases are TGTGCCAGCAGCACGCAGACAGGGTCTAGCAATCAGCCCCAGCATTTT. V usage is TRBV7-2 and J usage is TRBJ1-5; 7 bases line up with TRBD1. CDR1 is SGHTA and CDR2 is FQGNSA in the germline V gene. Trimming removed 5 bases from V and 0 bases from J; junction bases left unmatched: 7. The CDR3 loop spans 16 amino acids.

This clonotype was picked up one time. A much larger clonotype is one base distant, so this may be a read error. The conserved phenylalanine or tryptophan normally closing the CDR3 is absent here, so this likely arose from a read error. This chain uses TRBV19 with TRBJ1-1; D perhaps matches TRBD1 (5 bases). The germline V and J ends were trimmed by 3 bases and 1 base, with 6 bases remaining between them. The CDR3 extends over 13 amino acids. Per germline, CDR1 LNHDA and CDR2 SQIVND (reference sequence). The CDR3 spells CASSMRGNTEAFL. CDR3 in DNA: TGTGCCAGTAGTATGAGGGGGAACACTGAAGCTTTCCTT.

This clonotype was recorded many times. The genes are TRBV7-9 and TRBJ2-5; the D is unclear. The V gene's germline CDR1 is SEHNR and CDR2 FQNEAQ (reference sequence). CDR3 length: 14 residues. Trimming removed 5 bases from V and 4 bases from J, with 14 bases in between. CDR3 in amino acids: CASSNDHNGETQYF. The CDR3 region has the DNA TGTGCCAGCAGCAACGACCATAACGGAGAGACCCAGTACTTC.